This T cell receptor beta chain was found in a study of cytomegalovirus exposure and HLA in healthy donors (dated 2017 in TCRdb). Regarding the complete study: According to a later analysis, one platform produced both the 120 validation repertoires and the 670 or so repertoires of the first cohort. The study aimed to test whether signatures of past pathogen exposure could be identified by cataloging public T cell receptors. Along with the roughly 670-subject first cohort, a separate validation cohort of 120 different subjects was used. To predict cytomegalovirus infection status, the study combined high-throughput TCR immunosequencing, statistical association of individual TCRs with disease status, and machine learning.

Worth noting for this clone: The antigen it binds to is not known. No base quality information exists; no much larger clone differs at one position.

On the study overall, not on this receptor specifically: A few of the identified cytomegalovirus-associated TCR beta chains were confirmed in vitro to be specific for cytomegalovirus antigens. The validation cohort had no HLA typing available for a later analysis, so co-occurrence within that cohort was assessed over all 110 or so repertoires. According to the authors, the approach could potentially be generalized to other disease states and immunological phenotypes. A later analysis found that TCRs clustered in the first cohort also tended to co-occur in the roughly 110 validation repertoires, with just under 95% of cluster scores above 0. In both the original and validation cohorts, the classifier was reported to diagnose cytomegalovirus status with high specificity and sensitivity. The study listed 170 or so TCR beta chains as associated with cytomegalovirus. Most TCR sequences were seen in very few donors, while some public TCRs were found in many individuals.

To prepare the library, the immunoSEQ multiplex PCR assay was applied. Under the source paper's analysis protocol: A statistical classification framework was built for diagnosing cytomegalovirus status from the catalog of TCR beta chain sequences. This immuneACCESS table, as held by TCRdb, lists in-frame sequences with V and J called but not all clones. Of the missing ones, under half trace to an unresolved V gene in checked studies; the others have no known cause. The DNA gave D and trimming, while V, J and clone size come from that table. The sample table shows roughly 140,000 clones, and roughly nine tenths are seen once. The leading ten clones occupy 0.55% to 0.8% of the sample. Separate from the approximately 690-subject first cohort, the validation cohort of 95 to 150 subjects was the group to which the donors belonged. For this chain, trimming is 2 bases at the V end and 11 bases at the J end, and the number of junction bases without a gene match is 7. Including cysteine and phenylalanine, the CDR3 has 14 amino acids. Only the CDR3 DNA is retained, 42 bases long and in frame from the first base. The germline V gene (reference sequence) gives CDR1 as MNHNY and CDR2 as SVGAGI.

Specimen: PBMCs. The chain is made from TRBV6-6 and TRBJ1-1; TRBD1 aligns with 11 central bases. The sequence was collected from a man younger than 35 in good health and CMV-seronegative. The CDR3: CASSYAEDRGHAFF. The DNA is TGTGCCAGCAGTTACGCAGAGGACAGGGGGCACGCTTTCTTT.